These 14 T cell receptor beta chains were all obtained from the same sample, sequenced in a study of cytomegalovirus exposure and HLA in healthy donors. The PCR had 60 Vbeta and 13 Jbeta primers. The table came from immunoSEQ multiplex PCR; TCRdb's copy has only in-frame clones and leaves some out. Found here are 150,000 to 200,000 clones, 75% to 90% of them singletons; the top ten hold less than 1.3%. What was sequenced was PBMCs. These receptors came from a boy aged 2 to 10 in good health and CMV-seronegative.

V is TRBV5-5 and J is TRBJ2-2; D is unclear. The V end lost 3 bases, the J end lost 6 bases, and 12 bases lay between the germline ends. CDR3 length: 14 residues. CDR1 is SGHKS, CDR2 YYEKEE, per germline (reference sequence). The CDR3 DNA reads TGTGCCAGCAGCTACCCTTATACACCCGGGGAGCTGTTTTTT. It encodes CASSYPYTPGELFF.

This rearrangement joins TRBV7-3 to TRBJ2-2; tentatively, D is TRBD2 (6 bases). V lost 1 base to trimming and J lost 4 bases, with 13 bases between them. Germline loops: CDR1 SGHTA, CDR2 FQGTGA. The CDR3 is 16 amino acids. The DNA of the CDR3 is TGTGCCAGCAGCTTAAGCCCGGGAGCGGGCACCGGGGAGCTGTTTTTT. This translates into CASSLSPGAGTGELFF.

In its sample, this clone was seen a few times. The V and J genes are TRBV5-1 and TRBJ2-7, with 9 bases identical to TRBD1. The germline V gene has CDR1 SGHRS and CDR2 YFSETQ. This CDR3 contains 14 residues. With V trimmed by 4 bases and J by 1 base, 3 bases remained unmatched. The CDR3: CASSGGQGSYEQYF. CDR3 nucleotides: TGCGCCAGCAGCGGTGGACAGGGGTCCTACGAGCAGTACTTC.

The V gene is TRBV7-2, the J gene TRBJ1-4; D is unclear. Germline V gene data show CDR1 as SGHTA and CDR2 as FQGNSA. The CDR3 is made up of 15 amino acids. V was pared by 5 bases and J by 4 bases, with 14 bases between. DNA for the CDR3: TGTGCCAGCAGCCAATCCTCTAAGAATAATGAAAAACTGTTTTTT. Its protein is CASSQSSKNNEKLFF.

The V gene is TRBV7-9, the J gene TRBJ1-2, with D perhaps TRBD1 (6 bases). Germline loops: CDR1 SEHNR, CDR2 FQNEAQ (reference sequence). With 8 bases removed from V and 2 bases from J, the gap between germline ends came to 9 bases. The CDR3 contains 12 residues. In DNA form, the CDR3 reads TGTGCCAGCGGCGGACAGAACTATGGCTACACCTTC. As protein: CASGGQNYGYTF.

The V and J genes are TRBV11-2 and TRBJ2-7; 7 bases are shared with TRBD1. Germline CDR1 SGHAT, CDR2 FQNNGV. There are 15 residues in the CDR3. V shed 5 bases, J shed 5 bases, and the junction held 12 bases outside the gene matches. The CDR3 is CASSSELTGHHEQYF. CDR3 nucleotides: TGTGCCAGCAGCAGCGAACTGACAGGGCACCACGAGCAGTACTTC.

This chain joins TRBV5-4 and TRBJ1-1; TRBD1 aligns across 7 bases. The CDR3 totals 17 residues. V lost 0 bases, J lost 5 bases, and 13 bases stayed unmatched. Germline values: CDR1 SGHNT, CDR2 YYREEE (reference sequence). In DNA, the CDR3 is TGTGCCAGCAGCTTGGCCTCCTCCGGCAGGGGGAATACTGAAGCTTTCTTT. Its protein is CASSLASSGRGNTEAFF.

The chain links TRBV4-2 to TRBJ2-7, with D unresolved. Trimming left V 6 bases short and J 0 bases short, with 12 bases between. Germline assignment: CDR1 LGHNA and CDR2 YNFKEQ. This CDR3 has 14 amino acids. CDR3 region: CASSLRPNSYEQYF. DNA for the CDR3: TGTGCCAGCAGTTTGCGGCCGAACTCCTACGAGCAGTACTTC.

Worth noting for this clone: The sample holds other DNA sequences that translate to the same CDR3. The chain combines TRBV13 with TRBJ1-1, with D perhaps TRBD1 (5 bases). This CDR3 spans 13 amino acids. Per germline, CDR1 PRHDT and CDR2 FYEKMQ (reference sequence). Trimming left V 6 bases short and J 1 base short, with 9 bases between. CDR3 nucleotides: TGTGCCAGCAGTACGACAGCGAACACTGAAGCTTTCTTT. Translation: CASSTTANTEAFF. Looking up the rest from reference TRBV13 and TRBJ1-1 gives the full variable domain: AAGVIQSPRHLIKEKRETATLKCYPIPRHDTVYWYQQGPGQDPQFLISFYEKMQSDKGSIPDRFSAQQFSDYHSELNMSSLELGDSALYFCASSTTANTEAFFGQGTRLTVV.

V and J are TRBV11-2 and TRBJ2-1, with 13 bases that match TRBD2. Germline-derived CDR1 and CDR2 are SGHAT and FQNNGV. The CDR3 has 17 residues. V shed 1 base and J 7 bases; nucleotides not matched to a gene: 7. CDR3 coding DNA: TGTGCCAGCAGCTTAGTTGTGAGGGGACTAGCGGGGAATGAGCAGTTCTTC. It codes for CASSLVVRGLAGNEQFF. Combining the CDR3 with reference TRBV11-2 and TRBJ2-1 gives the whole variable domain EAGVAQSPRYKIIEKRQSVAFWCNPISGHATLYWYQQILGQGPKLLIQFQNNGVVDDSQLPKDRFSAERLKGVDSTLKIQPAKLEDSAVYLCASSLVVRGLAGNEQFFGPGTRLTVL.

The chain couples TRBV6-5 to TRBJ1-6, with D uncertain. CDR3 length: 16 amino acids. Germline V CDR1 and CDR2: MNHEY, SVGAGI. The ends were cut back, 2 bases at V and 8 bases at J, with 16 bases in the middle. The DNA of the CDR3 is TGTGCCAGCAGTTACGGGCCCGAAACCGCATATTCACCCCTCCACTTT. Its translation: CASSYGPETAYSPLHF.

The chain uses TRBV5-1 and TRBJ1-1; perhaps TRBD1 as D (5 bases). Between the trimmed V and J ends, which lost 0 bases and 0 bases, there was a span of 15 bases. The CDR3 extends over 17 amino acids. Germline V gene lookup returns CDR1 SGHRS and CDR2 YFSETQ. DNA of the CDR3: TGCGCCAGCAGCTTGGAGGTTCGGGGGAGGGTGAACACTGAAGCTTTCTTT. Translated: CASSLEVRGRVNTEAFF.

As DNA, the CDR3 is TGTGCCAGCAGTGAGCGGGGGGGACTAGCGGGACCCTACAATGAGCAGTTCTTC. Translation: CASSERGGLAGPYNEQFF. The chain recombines TRBV6-4 with TRBJ2-1, with 13 bases that match TRBD2. J was trimmed by 2 bases and V by 3 bases; bases with no gene match: 7. This CDR3 is 18 amino acids long. Germline V gene data show CDR1 as MRHNA and CDR2 as SNTAGT.

The rearrangement uses TRBV7-2 and TRBJ1-2; D is ambiguous. V lost 3 bases and J 4 bases, leaving 6 bases between the germline ends. This CDR3 region has 12 residues. Germline lookup yields CDR1 SGHTA and CDR2 FQGNSA. The CDR3 sequence is CASSFMSYGYTF. DNA for the CDR3: TGTGCCAGCAGCTTTATGTCCTATGGCTACACCTTC.